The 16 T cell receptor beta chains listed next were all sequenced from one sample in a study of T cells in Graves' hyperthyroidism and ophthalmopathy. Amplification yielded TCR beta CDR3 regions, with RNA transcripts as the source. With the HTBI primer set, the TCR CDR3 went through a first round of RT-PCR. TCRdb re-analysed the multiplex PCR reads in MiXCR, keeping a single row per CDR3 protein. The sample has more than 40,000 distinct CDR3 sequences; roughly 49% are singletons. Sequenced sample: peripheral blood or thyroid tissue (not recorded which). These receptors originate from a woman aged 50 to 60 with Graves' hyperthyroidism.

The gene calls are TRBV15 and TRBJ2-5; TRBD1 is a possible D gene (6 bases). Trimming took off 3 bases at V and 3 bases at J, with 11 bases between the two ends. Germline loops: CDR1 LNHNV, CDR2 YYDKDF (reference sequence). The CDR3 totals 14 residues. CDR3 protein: CATSSWDTEETQYF. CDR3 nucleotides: TGTGCCACCAGCAGTTGGGACACCGAAGAGACCCAGTACTTC.

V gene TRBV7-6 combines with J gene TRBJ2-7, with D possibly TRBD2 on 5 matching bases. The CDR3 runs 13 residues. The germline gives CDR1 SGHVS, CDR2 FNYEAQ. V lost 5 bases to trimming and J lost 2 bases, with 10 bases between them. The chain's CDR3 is CASSADGTYEQYF. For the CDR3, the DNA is TGTGCCAGCAGCGCCGACGGGACCTACGAGCAGTACTTC.

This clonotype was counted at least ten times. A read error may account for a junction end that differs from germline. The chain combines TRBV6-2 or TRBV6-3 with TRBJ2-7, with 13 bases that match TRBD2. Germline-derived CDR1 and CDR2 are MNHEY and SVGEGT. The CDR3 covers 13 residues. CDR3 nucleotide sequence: TGTGCCAGCAGTTACCGAGGACTAGCGGGAGTCGGCTTC. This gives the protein CASSYRGLAGVGF.

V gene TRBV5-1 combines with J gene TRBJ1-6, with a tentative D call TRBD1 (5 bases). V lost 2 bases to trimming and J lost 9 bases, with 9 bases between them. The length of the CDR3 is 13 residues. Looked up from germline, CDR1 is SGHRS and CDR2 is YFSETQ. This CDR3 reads CASSFREGSPLHF. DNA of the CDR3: TGCGCCAGCAGCTTCAGGGAGGGTTCACCCCTCCACTTT. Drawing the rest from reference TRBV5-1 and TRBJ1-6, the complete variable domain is KAGVTQTPRYLIKTRGQQVTLSCSPISGHRSVSWYQQTPGQGLQFLFEYFSETQRNKGNFPGRFSGRQFSNSRSEMNVSTLELGDSALYLCASSFREGSPLHFGNGTRLTVT.

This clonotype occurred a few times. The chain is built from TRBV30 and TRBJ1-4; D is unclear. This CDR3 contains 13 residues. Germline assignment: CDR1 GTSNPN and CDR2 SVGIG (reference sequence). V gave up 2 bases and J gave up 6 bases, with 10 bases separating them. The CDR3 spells CAWSRGMDEKLFF. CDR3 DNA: TGTGCCTGGAGTCGAGGGATGGATGAAAAACTGTTTTTT. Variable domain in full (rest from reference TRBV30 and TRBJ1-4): SQTIHQWPATLVQPVGSPLSLECTVEGTSNPNLYWYRQAAGRGLQLLFYSVGIGQISSEVPQNLSASRPQDRQFILSSKKLLLSDSGFYLCAWSRGMDEKLFFGSGTQLSVL.

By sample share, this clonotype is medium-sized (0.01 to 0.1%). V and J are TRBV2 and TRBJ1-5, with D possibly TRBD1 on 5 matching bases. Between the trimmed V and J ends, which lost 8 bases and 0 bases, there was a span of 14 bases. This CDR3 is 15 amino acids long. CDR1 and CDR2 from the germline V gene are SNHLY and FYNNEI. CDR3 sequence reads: CASEGSGRSNQPQHF. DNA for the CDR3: TGTGCCAGCGAGGGGTCGGGACGTAGCAATCAGCCCCAGCATTTT. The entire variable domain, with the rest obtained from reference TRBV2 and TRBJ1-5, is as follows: EPEVTQTPSHQVTQMGQEVILRCVPISNHLYFYWYRQILGQKVEFLVSFYNNEISEKSEIFDDQFSVERPDGSNFTLKIRSTKLEDSAMYFCASEGSGRSNQPQHFGDGTRLSIL.

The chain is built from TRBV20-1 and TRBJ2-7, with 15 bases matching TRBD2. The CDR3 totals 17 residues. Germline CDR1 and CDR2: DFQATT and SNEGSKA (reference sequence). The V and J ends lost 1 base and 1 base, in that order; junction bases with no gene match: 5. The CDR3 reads CSARVDGTSGRSYEQYF. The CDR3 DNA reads TGCAGTGCTAGAGTTGATGGGACTAGCGGGAGGTCCTACGAGCAGTACTTC.

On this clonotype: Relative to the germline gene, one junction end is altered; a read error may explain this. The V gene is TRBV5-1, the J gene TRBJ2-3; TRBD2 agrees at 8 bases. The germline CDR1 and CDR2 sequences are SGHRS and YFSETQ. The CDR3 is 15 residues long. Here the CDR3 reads CASTRGGREADTQYF. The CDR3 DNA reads TGTGCCAGCACCCGTGGGGGGCGGGAGGCAGATACGCAGTATTTT.

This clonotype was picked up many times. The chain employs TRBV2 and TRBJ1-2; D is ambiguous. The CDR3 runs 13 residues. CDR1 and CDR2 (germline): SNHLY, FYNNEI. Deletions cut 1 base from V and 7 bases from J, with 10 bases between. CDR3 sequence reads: CASSEDAGFGYTF. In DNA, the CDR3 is TGTGCCAGCAGTGAAGACGCAGGATTTGGCTACACCTTC.

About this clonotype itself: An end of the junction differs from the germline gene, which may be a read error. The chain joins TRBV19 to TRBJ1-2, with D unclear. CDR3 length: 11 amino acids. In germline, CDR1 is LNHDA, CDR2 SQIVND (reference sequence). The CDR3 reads CASSIGEGYTF. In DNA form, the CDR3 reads TGCGCCAGTAGTATAGGCGAGGGCTACACCTTC.

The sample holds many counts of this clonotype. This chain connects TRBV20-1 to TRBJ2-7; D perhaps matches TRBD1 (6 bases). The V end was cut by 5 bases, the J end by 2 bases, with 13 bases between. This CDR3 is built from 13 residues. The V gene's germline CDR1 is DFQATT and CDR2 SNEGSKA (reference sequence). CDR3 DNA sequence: TGCAGTGCTCACCGGGACACCGCCTACGAGCAGTACTTC. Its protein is CSAHRDTAYEQYF.

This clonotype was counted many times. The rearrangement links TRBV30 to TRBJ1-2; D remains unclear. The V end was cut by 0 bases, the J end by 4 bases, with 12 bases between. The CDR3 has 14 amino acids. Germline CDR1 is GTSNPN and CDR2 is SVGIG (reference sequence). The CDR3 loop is CAWSVAGVTYGYTF. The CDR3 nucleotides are TGTGCCTGGAGTGTGGCGGGAGTCACCTATGGCTACACCTTC. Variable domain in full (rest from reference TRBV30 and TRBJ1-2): SQTIHQWPATLVQPVGSPLSLECTVEGTSNPNLYWYRQAAGRGLQLLFYSVGIGQISSEVPQNLSASRPQDRQFILSSKKLLLSDSGFYLCAWSVAGVTYGYTFGSGTRLTVV.

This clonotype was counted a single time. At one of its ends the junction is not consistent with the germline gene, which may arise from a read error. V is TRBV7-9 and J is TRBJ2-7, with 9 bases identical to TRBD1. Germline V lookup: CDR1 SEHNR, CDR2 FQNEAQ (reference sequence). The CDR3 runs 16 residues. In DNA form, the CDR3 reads TGCGCCAGCAGCCCCTGGACAGGGGCCACCTCCTACGAGCAGTACTTC. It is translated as CASSPWTGATSYEQYF.

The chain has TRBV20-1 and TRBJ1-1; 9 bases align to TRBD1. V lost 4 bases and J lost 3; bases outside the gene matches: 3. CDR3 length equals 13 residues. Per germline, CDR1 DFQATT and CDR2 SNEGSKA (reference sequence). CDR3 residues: CSANDRGDTEAFF. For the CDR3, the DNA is TGCAGTGCTAATGACAGGGGGGACACTGAAGCTTTCTTT.

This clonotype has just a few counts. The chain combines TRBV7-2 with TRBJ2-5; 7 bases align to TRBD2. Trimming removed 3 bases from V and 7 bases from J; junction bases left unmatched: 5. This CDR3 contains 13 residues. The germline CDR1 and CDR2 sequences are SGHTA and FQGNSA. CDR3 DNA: TGTGCCAGCAGCTTGACTAGCTGGGGGACCCAGTACTTC. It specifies CASSLTSWGTQYF. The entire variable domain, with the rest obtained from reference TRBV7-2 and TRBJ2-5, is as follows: GAGVSQSPSNKVTEKGKDVELRCDPISGHTALYWYRQSLGQGLEFLIYFQGNSAPDKSGLPSDRFSAERTGGSVSTLTIQRTQQEDSAVYLCASSLTSWGTQYFGPGTRLLVL.

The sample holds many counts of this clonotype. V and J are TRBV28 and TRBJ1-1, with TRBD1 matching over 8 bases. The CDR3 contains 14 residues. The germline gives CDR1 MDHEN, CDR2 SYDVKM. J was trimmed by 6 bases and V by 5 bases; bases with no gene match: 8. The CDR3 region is CASSALDRGAEAFF. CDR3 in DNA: TGTGCCAGCAGTGCTCTCGACAGGGGCGCTGAAGCTTTCTTT.